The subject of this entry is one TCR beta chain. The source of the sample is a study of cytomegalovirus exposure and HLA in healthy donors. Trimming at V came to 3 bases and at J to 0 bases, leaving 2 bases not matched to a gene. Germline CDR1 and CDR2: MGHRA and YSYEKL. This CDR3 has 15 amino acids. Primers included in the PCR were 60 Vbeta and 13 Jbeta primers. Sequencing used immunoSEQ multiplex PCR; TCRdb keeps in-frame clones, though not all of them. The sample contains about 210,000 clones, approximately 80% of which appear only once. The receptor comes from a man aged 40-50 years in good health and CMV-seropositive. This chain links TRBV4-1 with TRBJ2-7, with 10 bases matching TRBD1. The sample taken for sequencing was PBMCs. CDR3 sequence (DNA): TGCGCCAGCAGCCAGGGACAGGGGCCCTCCTACGAGCAGTACTTC. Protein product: CASSQGQGPSYEQYF.